This T cell receptor beta chain was recorded in a study of CD8+ T cells in alopecia areata. The count of this clone is one. The CDR3 has 17 amino acids. V lost 10 bases and J lost 4; bases outside the gene matches: 15. Isolated RNA was reverse transcribed into cDNA used as the sequencing template. Sequencing used immunoSEQ multiplex PCR; TCRdb keeps in-frame clones, though not all of them. The sample records 140,000 to 150,000 clones, roughly 46% being singletons. Sequencing was performed on CD4+ T cells sorted from blood, taken at week 0. V usage is TRBV23-1 and J usage is TRBJ2-7; TRBD2 matches 14 bases. TRBV23-1 is reported as an ORF; its role is uncertain. This TCR came from a human donor with alopecia areata. CDR3 residues: CANLIPGLAGVSYEQYF. In DNA form, the CDR3 reads TGCGCCAACCTAATTCCGGGACTAGCGGGAGTAAGTTACGAGCAGTACTTC.